The rows below give T cell receptor beta chains drawn from one sample of a study of T cell responses to AZD1222 COVID-19 vaccine. The repertoire was sequenced with immunoSEQ multiplex PCR; TCRdb's copy has only in-frame clones and lacks some. The data show about 100,000 clones, just over 85% seen once. Here the sequenced sample was peripheral blood, taken on day 0 of AZD1222 vaccination. The receptor set was obtained from an adult in good health. Both conserved end residues are part of each CDR3. The D gene is left open where the match is weak. The size field is filled for only some rows; it gives once, few, many or a size class.

j_call v_call d_call clone_size cdr3_length cdr3_nt cdr3_aa
TRBJ1-1 TRBV27 - few 12 TGTGCCAGCAGTTTATTGGGCTCTGAAGCTTTCTTT CASSLLGSEAFF
TRBJ2-2 TRBV2 TRBD2 - 17 TGTGCCAGCAGTGTGCCTAGCGGGGGGGCGGACACCGGGGAGCTGTTTTTT CASSVPSGGADTGELFF
TRBJ1-1 TRBV12-3/TRBV12-4 - - 13 TGTGCCAGCAGTTCCTACCGGAACACTGAAGCTTTCTTT CASSSYRNTEAFF
TRBJ2-5 TRBV3-1/TRBV3-2 - - 18 TGTGCCAGCAGCCAAGTTTTTCGTATTCGGGGGCAGAAAGAGACCCAGTACTTC CASSQVFRIRGQKETQYF
TRBJ2-1 TRBV7-3 TRBD1 - 17 TGTGCCAGCAGCCCGGGGACAGGAGGCCTCCCCTACAATGAGCAGTTCTTC CASSPGTGGLPYNEQFF
TRBJ1-3 TRBV2 - - 13 TGTGCCAGCTCCAGTGGTGTTGGAAACACCATATATTTT CASSSGVGNTIYF
TRBJ2-7 TRBV5-4 TRBD1 - 15 TGTGCCAGCAGCTTAGGGGCAGGGGGCTCCTACGAGCAGTACTTC CASSLGAGGSYEQYF
TRBJ2-3 TRBV5-1 TRBD1 medium-sized 14 TGCGCCAGCAGTCGCCGGGACAGGGGAGATACGCAGTATTTT CASSRRDRGDTQYF
TRBJ1-2 TRBV6-5 TRBD1 few 15 TGTGCCAGCATATCGGACAGGGCCATTAACTATGGCTACACCTTC CASISDRAINYGYTF
TRBJ1-4 TRBV7-9 TRBD1 - 15 TGTGCCAGCAGCTTGGGACAGGCAACTAATGAAAAACTGTTTTTT CASSLGQATNEKLFF
TRBJ1-2 TRBV27 - - 13 TGTGCCAGCAGTTCCGCCCCCGTCTATGGCTACACCTTC CASSSAPVYGYTF
TRBJ2-5 TRBV5-5 - - 13 TGTGCCAGCAGCTTGTGGACTGCGGAGACCCAGTACTTC CASSLWTAETQYF
TRBJ1-2 TRBV7-2 TRBD1 few 15 TGTGCCAGCAGCCTCGGTGGGACAGCGTCTAGGGGCTACACCTTC CASSLGGTASRGYTF
TRBJ2-5 TRBV18 TRBD1 - 15 TGTGCCAGCTCACAAGGGACAGGGGGCAGGGAGACCCAGTACTTC CASSQGTGGRETQYF
TRBJ2-3 TRBV30 - - 15 TGTGCCTGGAGTCAAAACAGGTTCCACACAGATACGCAGTATTTT CAWSQNRFHTDTQYF
TRBJ2-2 TRBV5-1 TRBD2 - 17 TGCGCCAGCAGCGCGTCGTCCGGGAGCGGGAGCACCGGGGAGCTGTTTTTT CASSASSGSGSTGELFF
TRBJ2-7 TRBV18 - - 14 TGTGCCAGCTCACAGAGTGCAGTGACCTACGAGCAGTACTTC CASSQSAVTYEQYF
TRBJ2-1 TRBV4-1 - - 14 TGCGCCAGCAGCCCGACAGGGGAGGGCAATGAGCAGTTCTTC CASSPTGEGNEQFF
TRBJ2-7 TRBV11-3 - - 14 TGTGCCAGCAGCACTCGGGACATCACCTACGAGCAGTACTTC CASSTRDITYEQYF
TRBJ2-7 TRBV19 TRBD1 once 14 TGTGCCAGTAGTATGGGGACAGGGGACTACGAGCAGTACTTC CASSMGTGDYEQYF
TRBJ2-1 TRBV7-3 TRBD1 - 16 TGTGCCAGCAGCCCGACCGGGACAGGGGGGTACAATGAGCAGTTCTTC CASSPTGTGGYNEQFF
TRBJ2-5 TRBV7-2 TRBD2 once 19 TGTGCCAGCAGCTTAGTTGGGGCCTGGACTAGCGGCCTACAAGAGACCCAGTACTTC CASSLVGAWTSGLQETQYF
TRBJ2-1 TRBV19 TRBD2 once 16 TGTGCCAGTAGTAGCGTTAGCGGGAGGTTGGGCTATGAGCAGTTCTTC CASSSVSGRLGYEQFF
TRBJ1-2 TRBV19 TRBD1 - 15 TGTGCCAGTAGGATCATAGGGGGCGGTAACTATGGCTACACCTTC CASRIIGGGNYGYTF
TRBJ1-1 TRBV12-3/TRBV12-4 - - 13 TGTGCCAGCAGTTACTACATGAACACTGAAGCTTTCTTT CASSYYMNTEAFF
TRBJ2-1 TRBV24-1 TRBD2 - 12 TGTGCCTCAGCGGGAGGTTTCGGTGAGCAGTTCTTC CASAGGFGEQFF
TRBJ1-2 TRBV7-6 - - 16 TGTGCCAGCAGCTCCGGCCCGGGGAACGGCGACTATGGCTACACCTTC CASSSGPGNGDYGYTF
TRBJ1-1 TRBV4-3 TRBD1 once 16 TGCGCCAGCAGCCAAGGGATTGACAGGGAGTCCACTGAAGCTTTCTTT CASSQGIDRESTEAFF
TRBJ2-7 TRBV4-2 TRBD2 - 16 TGTGCCAGCAGCCAAGAAGGGACTAGCGGGAGCTACGAGCAGTACTTC CASSQEGTSGSYEQYF
TRBJ1-2 TRBV5-1 - - 13 TGCGCCAGCAGACCAACAGGGCCCTATGGCTACACCTTC CASRPTGPYGYTF
TRBJ1-1 TRBV7-2 TRBD1 - 15 TGTGCCAGCAGCGTGAGACAGGGAGCCCCTGCTGAAGCTTTCTTT CASSVRQGAPAEAFF
TRBJ2-2 TRBV5-1 TRBD2 - 18 TGCGCCAGCAGCTTGGCTGCTAGCGGGGCCATCAACACCGGGGAGCTGTTTTTT CASSLAASGAINTGELFF
TRBJ1-2 TRBV7-9 - - 13 TGTGCCAGCAGCAAGGATGGAAATATGGACTACACCTTC CASSKDGNMDYTF
TRBJ1-5 TRBV6-6 TRBD1 - 13 TGTGCCAGCAGTTCACAGGGGAATCAGCCCCAGCATTTT CASSSQGNQPQHF
TRBJ2-7 TRBV5-1 - - 13 TGCGCCAGCAGCTTGTTCGGGGGTAGGGAGCAGTACTTC CASSLFGGREQYF
TRBJ1-6 TRBV19 - once 15 TGTGCCAGTAGTATAGTAGAGGGCGTGGGCTCACCCCTCCACTTT CASSIVEGVGSPLHF
TRBJ2-7 TRBV19 - once 14 TGTGCCAGTAGTGCTCTGGGTCCTACCTACGAGCAGTACTTC CASSALGPTYEQYF
TRBJ2-7 TRBV27 TRBD1 - 15 TGTGCCAGCAGTCTCCGGACAGGGGGGGCCTACGAGCAGTACTTC CASSLRTGGAYEQYF
TRBJ1-1 TRBV29-1 - - 12 TGCAGCGCAGAGATTAGGGGTACTGAAGCTTTCTTT CSAEIRGTEAFF
TRBJ2-7 TRBV10-2 - - 13 TGCGCCAGCAGTGCAGGTCCCTCCTACGAGCAGTACTTC CASSAGPSYEQYF
TRBJ1-5 TRBV12-3/TRBV12-4 - - 13 TGTGCCAGCAGCCCACAGGGTCCTCAGCCCCAGCATTTT CASSPQGPQPQHF
TRBJ2-7 TRBV7-2 - - 14 TGTGCCAGCAGCCGGGACCGGAGCTCCTACGAGCAGTACTTC CASSRDRSSYEQYF
TRBJ1-2 TRBV30 - - 13 TGTGCCTGGAGCCCGCCGGCGGTCTATGGCTACACCTTC CAWSPPAVYGYTF
TRBJ1-4 TRBV6-5 - - 15 TGTGCCAGCAGTTACTCGCCGTGGACTAATGAAAAACTGTTTTTT CASSYSPWTNEKLFF
TRBJ1-1 TRBV7-2 - - 12 TGTGCCAGCAGCCCGAGACGGAGCTTAGGATTCTTT CASSPRRSLGFF
TRBJ1-1 TRBV15 TRBD1 - 16 TGTGCCACCAGCGGGAGGACAGGTGTCTTGAACACTGAAGCTTTCTTT CATSGRTGVLNTEAFF
TRBJ1-2 TRBV19 - few 13 TGTGCCAGTAAGAAGCGGGGAATATATGGCTACACCTTC CASKKRGIYGYTF
TRBJ2-2 TRBV4-3 - - 18 TGCGCCAGCAGCCAAGATCTGAGGGGGGCCGCGAACACCGGGGAGCTGTTTTTT CASSQDLRGAANTGELFF
TRBJ2-5 TRBV18 - - 14 TGTGCCAGCTCACCCCAGAGCAGGGAAGAGACCCAGTACTTC CASSPQSREETQYF
TRBJ1-3 TRBV19 - - 15 TGTGCCAGTAGTATGGCGGACTACTCTGGAAACACCATATATTTT CASSMADYSGNTIYF
TRBJ2-3 TRBV7-6 TRBD2 - 15 TGTGCCAGCAGCTTAGGAGCGGGAGTAAAAGATACGCAGTATTTT CASSLGAGVKDTQYF
TRBJ2-1 TRBV5-5 TRBD2 - 13 TGTGCCAGCAGCCGACTAGCGGCAAATGAGCAGTTCTTC CASSRLAANEQFF
TRBJ2-7 TRBV5-6 TRBD2 - 14 TGTGCCAGCAGCCCCGTCAGCGGGAGCTACGAGCAGTACTTC CASSPVSGSYEQYF